These 15 T cell receptor beta chains came from one sample sequenced in a study of metastatic and nonmetastatic thyroid tumors. TCRdb recomputed clones from the PCR reads via MiXCR. The sample consists of about 8,400 clones, roughly 29% of them appearing once. Nobody among the patients had been given any treatment before thyroid surgery. Sequencing was performed on tumor tissue. These receptors were collected from a female donor with papillary thyroid cancer or a benign thyroid nodule (not recorded which). Some clones in this sample may be carry-over from other donors' samples.

This clone counts as large. In the same sample, other DNA sequences code for this CDR3. The J gene is TRBJ2-7, the V gene TRBV28; D is unresolved. The length of the CDR3 is 12 residues. V was cut by 4 bases and J by 4 bases, with 8 bases left in between. CDR1 and CDR2 (germline): MDHEN, SYDVKM. Here the CDR3 DNA reads TGTGCCAGCAGTTCACGAAGGTACGAGCAGTACTTC. It codes for CASSSRRYEQYF.

This clone is deemed medium-sized. This chain links TRBV7-9 with TRBJ2-1, with 11 bases fitting TRBD2. J was trimmed by 4 bases and V by 5 bases; bases with no gene match: 7. This CDR3 comprises 16 residues. Germline assignment: CDR1 SEHNR and CDR2 FQNEAQ (reference sequence). The CDR3: CASSLTGLADYNEQFF. The CDR3 DNA sequence: TGTGCCAGCAGCCTTACGGGACTAGCGGATTACAATGAGCAGTTCTTC.

J is TRBJ2-1 and V is TRBV20-1, with D possibly TRBD1 on 7 matching bases. Per the germline V gene, CDR1 is DFQATT and CDR2 is SNEGSKA (reference sequence). CDR3 length: 11 residues. V shed 3 bases and J shed 9 bases, with 9 bases lying between them. The CDR3 DNA reads TGCAGTGCTAGGCAGGGGGGTGAGCAGTTCTTC. It is translated as CSARQGGEQFF.

The chain employs TRBV20-1 and TRBJ2-7, with 7 nucleotides matching TRBD1. Germline V CDR1 and CDR2: DFQATT, SNEGSKA (reference sequence). This CDR3 is 15 amino acids long. Unmatched junction bases numbered 10, after V lost 4 bases and J lost 1 base. CDR3 DNA sequence: TGCAGTGCTACCCCGAGACAGGGATGGTCCTACGAGCAGTACTTC. Translated, it gives CSATPRQGWSYEQYF.

This sequence joins TRBV27 and TRBJ2-5; 8 nucleotides agree with TRBD2. Germline V CDR1 and CDR2: MNHEY, SMNVEV (reference sequence). The CDR3 loop spans 14 amino acids. Unmatched junction bases numbered 3, after V lost 3 bases and J lost 3 bases. CDR3 coding DNA: TGTGCCAGCAGTTTCGGGACTAGGGAAGAGACCCAGTACTTC. Its protein product is CASSFGTREETQYF.

This chain uses TRBV4-1 with TRBJ2-2; 11 bases align to TRBD1. In germline, CDR1 is MGHRA, CDR2 YSYEKL. Trimming took 3 bases from V and 7 from J; bases not matched to a gene: 10. The CDR3 contains 17 residues. CDR3 loop: CASSQDTGTGGSGELFF. As DNA, the CDR3 is TGCGCCAGCAGCCAGGATACCGGGACAGGGGGAAGCGGGGAGCTGTTTTTT.

The gene calls are TRBV24-1 and TRBJ2-5, with 10 bases lining up with TRBD2. This CDR3 spans 15 amino acids. V shed 4 bases and J 3 bases; nucleotides not matched to a gene: 4. Per the germline V gene, CDR1 is KGHDR and CDR2 is SFDVKD. As DNA, the CDR3 is TGTGCCACCAGTGAAGCGGGAGGGCATGAAGAGACCCAGTACTTC. Protein: CATSEAGGHEETQYF.

The chain carries TRBV6-1 and TRBJ2-2; unclear D gene. The germline CDR1 and CDR2 sequences are MNHNS and SASEGT. Between the trimmed V and J ends, which lost 11 bases and 6 bases, there was a span of 10 bases. The CDR3 has 11 amino acids. The CDR3 loop is CALWGPGELFF. The DNA for the CDR3 is TGTGCCCTTTGGGGTCCCGGGGAGCTGTTTTTT.

This clone showed up just a few times. The junction departs from the called germline gene at one end, perhaps through a read error. The rearrangement joins TRBV6-2 or TRBV6-3 to TRBJ2-3; possibly TRBD1 or TRBD2 for D (5 bases each). CDR1 and CDR2 (germline): MNHEY, SVGEGT. CDR3 length equals 14 residues. The CDR3 DNA reads as TGTGCCAGCAGTTACGGGGGACGCACAGATACTCAGTATTTT. Translated, it gives CASSYGGRTDTQYF.

The rearrangement links TRBV12-3 or TRBV12-4 to TRBJ2-7; D assignment may be TRBD1 or TRBD2 (5 bases each). Trimming cost V 5 bases and J 6 bases, with 14 bases left between them. The CDR3 runs 13 residues. The chain's CDR3 is CASSPYRGFEQYF. The DNA for the CDR3 is TGTGCCAGCAGTCCTTACCGGGGCTTCGAGCAGTACTTC.

This clone was picked up a small number of times. The chain recombines TRBV28 with TRBJ1-3; D uncertain. This CDR3 has 14 amino acids. The V gene lost 2 bases and the J gene lost 4 bases, with 9 bases spanning the gap. Germline CDR1 and CDR2: MDHEN and SYDVKM. The DNA for the CDR3 is TGTGCCAGCAGTTTAAAGGGTGCCGGAAACACCATATATTTT. Translated: CASSLKGAGNTIYF.

The chain is built from TRBV5-1 and TRBJ1-2, with D uncertain. Germline lookup yields CDR1 SGHRS and CDR2 YFSETQ. V lost 4 bases and J lost 3, with 13 bases in between. The CDR3 length is 14 residues. The CDR3 loop is CASSPSRTYYGYTF. In DNA, the CDR3 is TGCGCCAGCAGCCCAAGTCGGACCTACTATGGCTACACCTTC.

This clone rates as medium-sized. The chain has TRBV19 and TRBJ1-5; 8 bases agree with TRBD1. This CDR3 is 18 amino acids long. The germline V gene encodes CDR1 LNHDA and CDR2 SQIVND (reference sequence). The V gene end was trimmed by 6 bases and the J gene end by 2 bases; junction bases not matched to a gene: 15. CDR3 coding DNA: TGTGCCAGTAGAGAGGCAGGGGGCCCATATATGCGCAATCAGCCCCAGCATTTT. This gives the protein CASREAGGPYMRNQPQHF.

The chain combines TRBV7-2 with TRBJ2-5; perhaps TRBD1 as D (5 bases). The CDR3 runs 14 residues. Trimming removed 4 bases from V and 4 bases from J, with 13 bases in between. Looked up from germline, CDR1 is SGHTA and CDR2 is FQGNSA. CDR3 loop: CASSSIDSPETQYF. The CDR3 nucleotides are TGTGCCAGCAGCTCCATCGACAGCCCAGAGACCCAGTACTTC.

The gene calls are TRBV11-3 and TRBJ2-7; 8 positions agree with TRBD2. J was trimmed by 4 bases and V by 4 bases; bases with no gene match: 6. This CDR3 has 14 residues. The V gene's germline CDR1 is SGHNT and CDR2 YENEEA. CDR3 DNA: TGTGCCAGCAGCTCGGGACTAGGCATATACGAGCAGTACTTC. Its protein product is CASSSGLGIYEQYF.